Following are 20 T cell receptor beta chains from one sample sequenced in a study of identical twins. TCRdb re-called the 5' RACE reads with MiXCR, one entry per CDR3 protein. The sample shows a few hundred thousand distinct CDR3 sequences, roughly 15% of them seen only once. This sample was also put to use in a study of yellow fever vaccine responses in identical twins.

The sequencing sample was made of CD4+ T cells sorted from blood. These receptors originate from a woman younger than 30 in good health.

The V and J genes are TRBV20-1 and TRBJ2-1; TRBD2 agrees at 7 bases. The trim removed 7 bases at V and 4 bases at J, leaving 7 bases unmatched. The CDR3 spans 13 residues. The germline CDR1 and CDR2 sequences are DFQATT and SNEGSKA (reference sequence). The CDR3 DNA sequence: TGCAGTGTTATAGCGGGCACATACAATGAGCAGTTCTTC. Its translation is CSVIAGTYNEQFF.

The chain employs TRBV20-1 and TRBJ2-6, with 7 positions matching TRBD1. V shed 6 bases and J 3 bases; nucleotides not matched to a gene: 11. The CDR3 is made up of 16 amino acids. CDR1 and CDR2 (germline): DFQATT, SNEGSKA (reference sequence). CDR3 in DNA: TGCAGTGCAAGAAGACAGGGATCGCGTGGGGCCAACGTCCTGACTTTC. Translated, it gives CSARRQGSRGANVLTF.

The chain links TRBV20-1 to TRBJ1-2; 9 nucleotides line up with TRBD1. The germline V gene encodes CDR1 DFQATT and CDR2 SNEGSKA (reference sequence). CDR3 length: 14 residues. Trimming removed 4 bases from V and 8 bases from J; junction bases left unmatched: 11. In DNA, the CDR3 is TGCAGTGCTAAAAGGGGGGACAGGGTTATAGGCTACACCTTC. Amino acid sequence: CSAKRGDRVIGYTF.

The chain links TRBV7-6 to TRBJ2-7; TRBD1 is a possible D gene (6 bases). Trimming removed 10 bases from V and 1 base from J, with 14 bases in between. Per the germline V gene, CDR1 is SGHVS and CDR2 is FNYEAQ. The CDR3 sequence is 13 residues long. The CDR3 region has the DNA TGTGCCACCCCACCCGGGACATCCTACGAGCAGTACGTC. It translates to CATPPGTSYEQYV.

The V gene is TRBV7-9, the J gene TRBJ2-2; TRBD2 matches 9 bases. The CDR3 extends over 15 amino acids. Trimming cost V 6 bases and J 0 bases; bases outside gene matches: 2. Germline CDR1 is SEHNR and CDR2 is FQNEAQ (reference sequence). In DNA form, the CDR3 reads TGTGCCAGCAGGGCTAGCGGGGCGAACACCGGGGAGCTGTTTTTT. This encodes CASRASGANTGELFF.

The chain joins TRBV12-3 or TRBV12-4 to TRBJ2-5; 11 nucleotides line up with TRBD2. This CDR3 region has 16 residues. The V and J ends lost 6 bases and 4 bases, in that order; junction bases with no gene match: 10. The CDR3 DNA sequence: TGTGCCAGCAGCCCCGCACCACTAGCGGGGGCAGAGACCCAGTACTTC. Translated: CASSPAPLAGAETQYF.

The gene calls are TRBV10-3 and TRBJ2-2; possible D gene TRBD1, 6 bases. Trimming shortened V by 10 bases and J by 3 bases, and 9 bases separated the two germline ends. Per germline, CDR1 ENHRY and CDR2 SYGVKD. There are 12 residues in the CDR3. The CDR3 coding sequence is TGTGCCACTAACAGGGACACCGGGGAGCTGTTTTTT. This codes for CATNRDTGELFF.

This clonotype was counted a few times. The rearrangement uses TRBV6-1 and TRBJ2-3; TRBD1 or TRBD2 may be the D gene (5 bases each). The CDR3 has 17 amino acids. The germline CDR1 and CDR2 sequences are MNHNS and SASEGT. The V end was cut by 6 bases, the J end by 0 bases, with 19 bases between. The CDR3 region has the DNA TGTGCCAGCAGCCGATCTAGCTCCAGGGCAAGCACAGATACGCAGTATTTT. Translation: CASSRSSSRASTDTQYF.

The chain links TRBV12-3 or TRBV12-4 to TRBJ2-7; D is unresolved. Trimming cost V 8 bases and J 0 bases, with 11 bases left between them. The CDR3 runs 13 residues. CDR3 region: CASVPRNSYEQYF. CDR3 sequence (DNA): TGTGCCAGCGTTCCCAGGAACTCCTACGAGCAGTACTTC.

This clonotype was counted once. V gene TRBV5-8 combines with J gene TRBJ2-7, with 9 bases identical to TRBD1. From germline, CDR1 is SGHTS and CDR2 YDEGEE. The CDR3 runs to 16 residues. V shed 6 bases, J shed 4 bases, and the junction held 14 bases outside the gene matches. The chain's CDR3 is CASTGTGPRNAYEQYF. In nucleotides, the CDR3 is TGTGCCAGCACCGGGACAGGGCCCCGCAATGCATACGAGCAGTACTTC. The entire variable domain, with the rest obtained from reference TRBV5-8 and TRBJ2-7, is as follows: EAGVTQSPTHLIKTRGQQATLRCSPISGHTSVYWYQQALGLGLQFLLWYDEGEERNRGNFPPRFSGRQFPNYSSELNVNALELEDSALYLCASTGTGPRNAYEQYFGPGTRLTVT.

This chain links TRBV27 with TRBJ2-1; D call uncertain. Per germline, CDR1 MNHEY and CDR2 SMNVEV (reference sequence). Trimming stripped 6 bases from V and 0 bases from J, with 24 bases between. The CDR3 length is 19 residues. CDR3 sequence reads: CASSLTRKTFESSYNEQFF. In DNA form, the CDR3 reads TGTGCCAGCAGCTTGACTCGTAAGACCTTTGAGAGCTCCTACAATGAGCAGTTCTTC.

Ten or more counts support this clonotype. CDR3 sequence reads: CASATTSGKYNEQFF. CDR3 nucleotides: TGTGCCAGCGCTACAACTAGCGGGAAGTATAATGAGCAGTTCTTC. This sequence joins TRBV7-3 and TRBJ2-1; 10 bases agree with TRBD2. The CDR3 spans 15 residues. The V segment lost 8 bases and the J segment 7 bases; nucleotides outside the gene matches: 11. CDR1 and CDR2 (germline): SGHTA, FQGTGA.

The rearrangement links TRBV10-3 to TRBJ2-7; a possible D gene is TRBD2 (5 bases). The germline gives CDR1 ENHRY, CDR2 SYGVKD. Trimming pared 4 bases from V and 6 bases from J, leaving 13 bases between. This CDR3 has 13 residues. The CDR3 protein is CAISGAAGGEQYV. The CDR3 nucleotides are TGTGCCATCAGTGGCGCGGCGGGTGGCGAGCAGTACGTC.

The genes are TRBV10-3 and TRBJ1-4, with D possibly matching TRBD1 (5 bases). Trimming shortened V by 0 bases and J by 3 bases, and 8 bases separated the two germline ends. This CDR3 has 15 residues. The germline V gene encodes CDR1 ENHRY and CDR2 SYGVKD. CDR3 region: CAISESGAPNEKLFF. The CDR3 nucleotides are TGTGCCATCAGTGAGTCAGGGGCCCCTAATGAAAAACTGTTTTTT.

This sequence joins TRBV9 and TRBJ2-1; TRBD2 matches at 9 bases. The ends lost 3 bases at V and 6 bases at J; junction bases unmatched: 7. The CDR3 runs to 15 residues. Per the germline V gene, CDR1 is SGDLS and CDR2 is YYNGEE. The CDR3 nucleotides read TGTGCCAGCAGCGGGGATAGCGGGAGCGCCAATGAGCAGTTCTTC. Translated: CASSGDSGSANEQFF. Looking up the rest from reference TRBV9 and TRBJ2-1 gives the full variable domain: DSGVTQTPKHLITATGQRVTLRCSPRSGDLSVYWYQQSLDQGLQFLIQYYNGEERAKGNILERFSAQQFPDLHSELNLSSLELGDSALYFCASSGDSGSANEQFFGPGTRLTVL.

V gene TRBV27 combines with J gene TRBJ2-1; D is possibly TRBD2 (5 bases). Looked up from germline, CDR1 is MNHEY and CDR2 is SMNVEV (reference sequence). The CDR3 loop spans 12 amino acids. Trimming pared 7 bases from V and 11 bases from J, leaving 15 bases between. The CDR3 loop is CASMEVGRKQFF. The DNA of the CDR3 is TGTGCCAGCATGGAGGTCGGCAGGAAGCAGTTCTTC.

In its sample, this clonotype was seen a few times. The V and J genes are TRBV4-1 and TRBJ2-1, with 10 nucleotides matching TRBD2. V shed 4 bases, J shed 13 bases, and the junction held 16 bases outside the gene matches. Germline V gene sequence: CDR1 MGHRA, CDR2 YSYEKL. The CDR3 has 16 amino acids. DNA of the CDR3: TGCGCCAGCAGCCCGGGCCCCGTTGTCAGCGGGAGGGCCCAGTTCTTC. Amino acid sequence: CASSPGPVVSGRAQFF.

The chain combines TRBV6-1 with TRBJ2-1; D is unclear. The CDR3 length is 15 residues. The ends were cut back, 4 bases at V and 3 bases at J, with 13 bases in the middle. CDR1 and CDR2 (germline): MNHNS, SASEGT. The CDR3 bases are TGTGCCAGCAGTGTAGATGGGAATCACTACAATGAGCAGTTCTTC. Protein: CASSVDGNHYNEQFF.

The table lists this clonotype with a few counts. This chain uses TRBV5-6 with TRBJ2-7; D is perhaps TRBD1 (6 bases). Germline V CDR1 and CDR2: SGHDT, YYEEEE. V gave up 4 bases and J gave up 7 bases, with 15 bases separating them. The CDR3 runs 13 residues. The CDR3, as DNA: TGTGCCAGCAGCAGGGACATGCATGGGGAGCAGTACTTC. Translated: CASSRDMHGEQYF.

The chain combines TRBV7-9 with TRBJ1-2; D gene unclear. The CDR3 extends over 14 amino acids. From germline, CDR1 is SEHNR and CDR2 FQNEAQ (reference sequence). V shed 5 bases and J shed 7 bases, with 17 bases lying between them. DNA of the CDR3: TGTGCCAGCAGCAATGACCCCGGGATCGGTGGCTACACCTTC. It encodes CASSNDPGIGGYTF.